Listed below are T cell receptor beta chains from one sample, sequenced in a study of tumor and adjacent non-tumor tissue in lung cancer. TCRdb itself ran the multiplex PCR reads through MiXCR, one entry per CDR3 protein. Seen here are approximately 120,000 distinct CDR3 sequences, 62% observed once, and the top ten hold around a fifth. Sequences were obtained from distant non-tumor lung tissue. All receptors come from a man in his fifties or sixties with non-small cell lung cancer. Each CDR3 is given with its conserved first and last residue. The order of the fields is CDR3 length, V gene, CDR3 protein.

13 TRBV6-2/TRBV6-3 CASGSHGAHEQYF
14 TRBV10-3 CVISQGNVVYEQYF
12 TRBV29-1 CSIETQGHIQYF
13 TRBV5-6 CASSFGTTYEQYF
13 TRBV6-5 CAIGAGDSYEQYF
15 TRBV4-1 CRSSQDGSSGREQYF
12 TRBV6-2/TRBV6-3 CASSSPNYEQYF
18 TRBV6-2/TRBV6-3 CASSPGTSGSLDTGELFF
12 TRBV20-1 CSARGQGAGYTF
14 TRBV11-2 CASSGDSISYEQYF
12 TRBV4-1 CASSQGGDTQYF
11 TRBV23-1 CACSPLNEQFF
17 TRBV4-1 CDSGQELWDGIYNEQFF
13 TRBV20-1 CSAGQTPTNEQYF
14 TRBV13 CVSSLGHTGEKLFF
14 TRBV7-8 CASSFSGGQETQYF
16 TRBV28 CASNLFAGQGAFEQYF
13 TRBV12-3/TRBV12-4 CASRLSDRGRQFF
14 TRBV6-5 CASSYGGVAYEQYF
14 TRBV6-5 CASRGRGGNQHKHF
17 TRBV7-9 CASSLDSGIYSNQPQHF
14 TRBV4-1 CASTKTRTNNEQFF
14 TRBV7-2 CASSLSYGDNEQFF
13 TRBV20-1 CSACGFSEETQYF
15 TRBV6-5 CASPPRGCPIYEQYF
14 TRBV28 CASGPGTEATKQYF
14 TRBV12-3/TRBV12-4 CASSPRTSVNEQFF
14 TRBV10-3 CAISGGGKWDEQFF
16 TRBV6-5 CASSQPRTGSGKTQYF
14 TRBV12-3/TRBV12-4 CANSSYSGTNVLTF
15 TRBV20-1 CSAGETGVLTDTQYF
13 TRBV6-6 CTSTGTENSPLHF
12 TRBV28 CASSKGLNIQYF
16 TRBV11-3 CASSLDPGRGYNEQFF
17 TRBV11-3 CASSLDSSGRARLKQFF
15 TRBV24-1 CATSDSGSVAYTQYF
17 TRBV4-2 CASSQDRGAGSQETQYF
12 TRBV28 CASSPPGNGYTF
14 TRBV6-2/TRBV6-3 CASSSARATNEQFF
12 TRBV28 CASRPATDTQYF
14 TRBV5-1 CASSLGHNTDTQYF
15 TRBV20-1 CSASLGLDSNKPQHF
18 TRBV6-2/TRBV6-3 CASSWSSGTGGAYTEAFF